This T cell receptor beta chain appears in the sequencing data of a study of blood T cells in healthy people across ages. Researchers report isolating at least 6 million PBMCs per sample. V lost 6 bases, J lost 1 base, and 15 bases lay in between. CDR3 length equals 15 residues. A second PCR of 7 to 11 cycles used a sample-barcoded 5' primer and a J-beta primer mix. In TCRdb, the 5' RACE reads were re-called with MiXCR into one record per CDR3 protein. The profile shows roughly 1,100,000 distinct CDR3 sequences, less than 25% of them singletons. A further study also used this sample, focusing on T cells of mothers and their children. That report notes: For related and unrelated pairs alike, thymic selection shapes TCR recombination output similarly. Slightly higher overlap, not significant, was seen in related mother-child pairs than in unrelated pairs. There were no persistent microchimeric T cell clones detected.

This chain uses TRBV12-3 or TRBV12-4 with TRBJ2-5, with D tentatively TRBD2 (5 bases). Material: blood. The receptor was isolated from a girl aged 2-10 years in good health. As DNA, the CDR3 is TGTGCCAGCAGCCCTACCGGACTTCCCCAAGAGACCCAGTACTTC. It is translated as CASSPTGLPQETQYF.